This TCR beta chain was recorded in a study of a mutant IDH1 vaccine in newly diagnosed glioma. Whole-study context: Eight vaccinations went to patients in weeks 1, 3, 5, 7, 11, 15, 19, 23. In some groups vaccination began 4-6 weeks post-radiotherapy; others received it with temozolomide. The therapy given earlier, which was standard therapy, consisted of radiotherapy, temozolomide, or both, and most of the patients received both.

The ends were cut back, 2 bases at V and 0 bases at J, with 2 bases in the middle. CDR1 and CDR2 from the germline V gene are MGHRA and YSYEKL. The CDR3 has 14 amino acids. Libraries were prepared by immunoSEQ multiplex PCR; TCRdb keeps only in-frame clonotypes and omits some of them. The table shows roughly 29,000 clones, with around 80% occurring only once. Specified time point: week 23, last vaccination. The vaccine gave 300 ug of a 20-mer mutant IDH1 peptide subcutaneously per dose. As regards this clone: The antigen is unknown.

The rearrangement joins TRBV4-1 to TRBJ2-6, with D unresolved. The source is a woman aged 18-29 years with glioma. Sequencing was performed on PBMCs, taken from a glioma patient whose treatment included an IDH1 peptide vaccine. The CDR3: CASSQISGANVLTF. CDR3 coding DNA: TGCGCCAGCAGCCAAATCTCTGGGGCCAACGTCCTGACTTTC.